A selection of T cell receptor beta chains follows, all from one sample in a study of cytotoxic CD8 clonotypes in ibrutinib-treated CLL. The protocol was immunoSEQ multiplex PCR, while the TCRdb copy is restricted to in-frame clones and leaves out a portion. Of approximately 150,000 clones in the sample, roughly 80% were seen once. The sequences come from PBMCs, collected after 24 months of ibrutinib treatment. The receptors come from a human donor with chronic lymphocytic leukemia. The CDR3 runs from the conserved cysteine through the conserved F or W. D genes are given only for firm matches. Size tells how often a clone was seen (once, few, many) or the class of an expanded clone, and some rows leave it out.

cdr3_aa: CASSLRGPGTGELFF
cdr3_nt: TGTGCTAGCAGCTTAAGGGGCCCGGGCACCGGGGAGCTGTTTTTT
clone_size: -
j_call: TRBJ2-2
v_call: TRBV7-7
d_call: -

cdr3_aa: CASTWGANTGELFF
cdr3_nt: TGTGCCAGCACATGGGGGGCGAACACCGGGGAGCTGTTTTTT
clone_size: -
j_call: TRBJ2-2
v_call: TRBV5-4
d_call: -

cdr3_aa: CASSSRGAGWNTGELFF
cdr3_nt: TGTGCCAGCAGCTCGAGGGGAGCAGGGTGGAACACCGGGGAGCTGTTTTTT
clone_size: -
j_call: TRBJ2-2
v_call: TRBV7-8
d_call: -

cdr3_aa: CASSYVGGGNRNEQFF
cdr3_nt: TGTGCCAGCAGTTACGTTGGCGGGGGAAATAGGAATGAGCAGTTCTTC
clone_size: -
j_call: TRBJ2-1
v_call: TRBV6-5
d_call: TRBD2

cdr3_aa: CASSLGSPAPNTEAFF
cdr3_nt: TGTGCCAGCAGCTTAGGCTCACCCGCGCCGAACACTGAAGCTTTCTTT
clone_size: -
j_call: TRBJ1-1
v_call: TRBV11-2
d_call: -

cdr3_aa: CASSFVGRNTEAFF
cdr3_nt: TGTGCCAGCAGCTTCGTCGGTAGGAACACTGAAGCTTTCTTT
clone_size: -
j_call: TRBJ1-1
v_call: TRBV11-1
d_call: -

cdr3_aa: CASSMGSSYNEQFF
cdr3_nt: TGTGCCAGTAGTATGGGCAGCTCCTACAATGAGCAGTTCTTC
clone_size: -
j_call: TRBJ2-1
v_call: TRBV19
d_call: -

cdr3_aa: CASSFGQNTEAFF
cdr3_nt: TGCGCCAGCAGCTTTGGACAGAACACTGAAGCTTTCTTT
clone_size: -
j_call: TRBJ1-1
v_call: TRBV5-1
d_call: -

cdr3_aa: CASSRQGADGYTF
cdr3_nt: TGTGCCAGCAGCCGACAGGGGGCCGACGGCTACACCTTC
clone_size: once
j_call: TRBJ1-2
v_call: TRBV11-2
d_call: TRBD1

cdr3_aa: CASSRAGGLGDTQYF
cdr3_nt: TGTGCCAGCAGCCGCGCGGGGGGGCTTGGAGATACGCAGTATTTT
clone_size: -
j_call: TRBJ2-3
v_call: TRBV11-2
d_call: TRBD2

cdr3_aa: CASSTTLVGELFF
cdr3_nt: TGTGCCAGCAGCACCACCCTCGTCGGGGAGCTGTTTTTT
clone_size: once
j_call: TRBJ2-2
v_call: TRBV4-2
d_call: -

cdr3_aa: CASSLGLGHEQFF
cdr3_nt: TGTGCCAGCAGCTTAGGTTTGGGCCATGAGCAGTTCTTC
clone_size: -
j_call: TRBJ2-1
v_call: TRBV11-3
d_call: -

cdr3_aa: CASSLADWINEQFF
cdr3_nt: TGTGCCAGCAGCTTAGCAGACTGGATCAATGAGCAGTTCTTC
clone_size: once
j_call: TRBJ2-1
v_call: TRBV7-9
d_call: -

cdr3_aa: CARSPEEVISGNTIYF
cdr3_nt: TGTGCCAGAAGCCCTGAGGAGGTTATCTCTGGAAACACCATATATTTT
clone_size: -
j_call: TRBJ1-3
v_call: TRBV5-3
d_call: -

cdr3_aa: CASSPGTGRVASRYEQYF
cdr3_nt: TGTGCCAGCAGTCCCGGGACAGGGAGGGTAGCCAGCCGCTACGAGCAGTACTTC
clone_size: -
j_call: TRBJ2-7
v_call: TRBV7-9
d_call: TRBD1

cdr3_aa: CASSSGQHNSPLHF
cdr3_nt: TGCGCCAGCAGCTCCGGACAGCATAATTCACCCCTCCACTTT
clone_size: few
j_call: TRBJ1-6
v_call: TRBV5-1
d_call: -

cdr3_aa: CASSLQPGRGDEQFF
cdr3_nt: TGTGCCAGCAGCCTCCAGCCCGGACGGGGAGATGAGCAGTTCTTC
clone_size: -
j_call: TRBJ2-1
v_call: TRBV7-3
d_call: -

cdr3_aa: CASSYAVDYEQYF
cdr3_nt: TGTGCCAGCAGTTATGCGGTAGACTACGAGCAGTACTTC
clone_size: -
j_call: TRBJ2-7
v_call: TRBV6-5
d_call: -

cdr3_aa: CASSLGRAQYF
cdr3_nt: TGTGCCAGCAGCTTGGGCAGGGCGCAGTATTTT
clone_size: -
j_call: TRBJ2-3
v_call: TRBV11-2
d_call: -

cdr3_aa: CASSLGTANTQYF
cdr3_nt: TGTGCCAGCAGCCTCGGGACCGCCAATACGCAGTATTTT
clone_size: once
j_call: TRBJ2-3
v_call: TRBV7-9
d_call: -

cdr3_aa: CASSLGQTPGTQYF
cdr3_nt: TGCGCCAGCAGCTTGGGGCAGACTCCCGGGACCCAGTACTTC
clone_size: -
j_call: TRBJ2-5
v_call: TRBV5-1
d_call: -

cdr3_aa: CAWSDQRPTEAFF
cdr3_nt: TGTGCCTGGAGTGACCAGCGGCCCACTGAAGCTTTCTTT
clone_size: once
j_call: TRBJ1-1
v_call: TRBV30
d_call: -

cdr3_aa: CASSWSSNQPQHF
cdr3_nt: TGCGCCAGCAGTTGGTCTAGCAATCAGCCCCAGCATTTT
clone_size: -
j_call: TRBJ1-5
v_call: TRBV5-1
d_call: -

cdr3_aa: CASRPSSYEQYF
cdr3_nt: TGTGCCAGCAGACCGAGCTCCTACGAGCAGTACTTC
clone_size: -
j_call: TRBJ2-7
v_call: TRBV28
d_call: -

cdr3_aa: CASSITGVDNSPLHF
cdr3_nt: TGTGCCAGTAGTATAACTGGGGTAGATAATTCACCCCTCCACTTT
clone_size: -
j_call: TRBJ1-6
v_call: TRBV19
d_call: -

cdr3_aa: CASSERLAGSGELFF
cdr3_nt: TGCGCCAGCAGTGAGCGGCTAGCGGGATCCGGGGAGCTGTTTTTT
clone_size: -
j_call: TRBJ2-2
v_call: TRBV10-1
d_call: TRBD2

cdr3_aa: CASFVGATGELFF
cdr3_nt: TGTGCCAGTTTTGTTGGAGCGACCGGGGAGCTGTTTTTT
clone_size: -
j_call: TRBJ2-2
v_call: TRBV19
d_call: -

cdr3_aa: CAWEGAKNIQYF
cdr3_nt: TGTGCCTGGGAGGGGGCCAAAAACATTCAGTACTTC
clone_size: -
j_call: TRBJ2-4
v_call: TRBV30
d_call: -

cdr3_aa: CASSLTRKLFF
cdr3_nt: TGTGCCAGCAGTTTAACGAGAAAACTGTTTTTT
clone_size: -
j_call: TRBJ1-4
v_call: TRBV28
d_call: -

cdr3_aa: CASAIGGLAGAHTGELFF
cdr3_nt: TGTGCTAGTGCCATCGGGGGACTAGCGGGAGCCCACACCGGGGAGCTGTTTTTT
clone_size: -
j_call: TRBJ2-2
v_call: TRBV12-5
d_call: TRBD2

cdr3_aa: CASSARRMPVGKTPNYGYTF
cdr3_nt: TGTGCCAGCAGTGCCCGAAGGATGCCCGTGGGCAAGACACCTAACTATGGCTACACCTTC
clone_size: -
j_call: TRBJ1-2
v_call: TRBV2
d_call: -

cdr3_aa: CASIPRGLWLNEKLFF
cdr3_nt: TGTGCCAGCATCCCCAGGGGGTTGTGGCTCAATGAAAAACTGTTTTTT
clone_size: -
j_call: TRBJ1-4
v_call: TRBV28
d_call: TRBD1

cdr3_aa: CASSSPVGAAGSNEQFF
cdr3_nt: TGTGCCAGCAGTTCGCCAGTTGGCGCGGCCGGGAGCAATGAGCAGTTCTTC
clone_size: -
j_call: TRBJ2-1
v_call: TRBV28
d_call: -

cdr3_aa: CASKASGPGWLEQYF
cdr3_nt: TGTGCCAGCAAGGCTAGCGGGCCCGGGTGGTTGGAGCAGTACTTC
clone_size: -
j_call: TRBJ2-7
v_call: TRBV6-1
d_call: TRBD2

cdr3_aa: CASSIHTGDIISYGYTF
cdr3_nt: TGTGCCAGCAGCATTCATACCGGGGATATAATAAGTTATGGCTACACCTTC
clone_size: once
j_call: TRBJ1-2
v_call: TRBV9
d_call: -

cdr3_aa: CASSIPRPGANVLTF
cdr3_nt: TGTGCCAGTAGTATTCCCAGGCCTGGGGCCAACGTCCTGACTTTC
clone_size: -
j_call: TRBJ2-6
v_call: TRBV19
d_call: -

cdr3_aa: CASSRTAGGTGELFF
cdr3_nt: TGTGCCAGCAGTAGGACAGCGGGAGGAACCGGGGAGCTGTTTTTT
clone_size: -
j_call: TRBJ2-2
v_call: TRBV6-1
d_call: TRBD2

cdr3_aa: CASSPGDMGNYGYTF
cdr3_nt: TGCGCCAGCAGCCCCGGGGATATGGGGAACTATGGCTACACCTTC
clone_size: few
j_call: TRBJ1-2
v_call: TRBV5-1
d_call: -

cdr3_aa: CASSEGLIPPGWETQYF
cdr3_nt: TGTGCCAGCAGTGAAGGCTTAATTCCTCCGGGGTGGGAGACCCAGTACTTC
clone_size: -
j_call: TRBJ2-5
v_call: TRBV6-1
d_call: -

cdr3_aa: CAWSSRGMGTEAFF
cdr3_nt: TGTGCCTGGAGTAGCAGGGGAATGGGCACTGAAGCTTTCTTT
clone_size: -
j_call: TRBJ1-1
v_call: TRBV30
d_call: -

cdr3_aa: CASSLVPASAEAFF
cdr3_nt: TGTGCCAGCAGCTTAGTACCCGCAAGCGCTGAAGCTTTCTTT
clone_size: -
j_call: TRBJ1-1
v_call: TRBV7-6
d_call: -

cdr3_aa: CASSPHRAGEADTQYF
cdr3_nt: TGCGCCAGCAGCCCCCATCGGGCGGGGGAGGCAGATACGCAGTATTTT
clone_size: -
j_call: TRBJ2-3
v_call: TRBV5-1
d_call: TRBD2

cdr3_aa: CASSSTGLAGSGETQYF
cdr3_nt: TGTGCCAGCAGCTCCACTGGACTAGCGGGATCTGGGGAGACCCAGTACTTC
clone_size: -
j_call: TRBJ2-5
v_call: TRBV28
d_call: TRBD2

cdr3_aa: CSVRANNQPQHF
cdr3_nt: TGCAGCGTTCGGGCAAACAATCAGCCCCAGCATTTT
clone_size: -
j_call: TRBJ1-5
v_call: TRBV29-1
d_call: -

cdr3_aa: CASSEGKNGNYGYTF
cdr3_nt: TGTGCCAGCAGTGAAGGGAAAAACGGTAACTATGGCTACACCTTC
clone_size: -
j_call: TRBJ1-2
v_call: TRBV25-1
d_call: -

cdr3_aa: CASKSFGGSTDTQYF
cdr3_nt: TGTGCCAGTAAATCCTTCGGCGGGAGCACAGATACGCAGTATTTT
clone_size: -
j_call: TRBJ2-3
v_call: TRBV19
d_call: -

cdr3_aa: CATQGQDSNQPQHF
cdr3_nt: TGTGCCACCCAAGGACAGGATAGCAATCAGCCCCAGCATTTT
clone_size: -
j_call: TRBJ1-5
v_call: TRBV6-6
d_call: TRBD1

cdr3_aa: CASSLVEISSYNEQFF
cdr3_nt: TGCGCCAGCAGCCTCGTGGAGATCAGCTCCTACAATGAGCAGTTCTTC
clone_size: -
j_call: TRBJ2-1
v_call: TRBV5-1
d_call: -

cdr3_aa: CASSLRTGGNQPQHF
cdr3_nt: TGTGCCAGCAGTCTGCGGACAGGGGGCAATCAGCCCCAGCATTTT
clone_size: few
j_call: TRBJ1-5
v_call: TRBV5-5
d_call: TRBD1

cdr3_aa: CASKTSGRAQSTDTQYF
cdr3_nt: TGCGCCAGCAAAACTAGCGGGAGGGCCCAGAGCACAGATACGCAGTATTTT
clone_size: -
j_call: TRBJ2-3
v_call: TRBV5-1
d_call: TRBD2

cdr3_aa: CASSEGTVRTGYGYTF
cdr3_nt: TGTGCCAGCAGTGAAGGGACAGTTCGTACGGGGTATGGCTACACCTTC
clone_size: -
j_call: TRBJ1-2
v_call: TRBV2
d_call: -

cdr3_aa: CASSPPGLAGGTDTQYF
cdr3_nt: TGTGCCAGTAGTCCCCCGGGACTAGCGGGAGGCACAGATACGCAGTATTTT
clone_size: -
j_call: TRBJ2-3
v_call: TRBV19
d_call: TRBD2

cdr3_aa: CASSFRQGPYEQYF
cdr3_nt: TGTGCCAGCAGTTTCAGACAGGGGCCCTACGAGCAGTACTTC
clone_size: once
j_call: TRBJ2-7
v_call: TRBV27
d_call: TRBD1